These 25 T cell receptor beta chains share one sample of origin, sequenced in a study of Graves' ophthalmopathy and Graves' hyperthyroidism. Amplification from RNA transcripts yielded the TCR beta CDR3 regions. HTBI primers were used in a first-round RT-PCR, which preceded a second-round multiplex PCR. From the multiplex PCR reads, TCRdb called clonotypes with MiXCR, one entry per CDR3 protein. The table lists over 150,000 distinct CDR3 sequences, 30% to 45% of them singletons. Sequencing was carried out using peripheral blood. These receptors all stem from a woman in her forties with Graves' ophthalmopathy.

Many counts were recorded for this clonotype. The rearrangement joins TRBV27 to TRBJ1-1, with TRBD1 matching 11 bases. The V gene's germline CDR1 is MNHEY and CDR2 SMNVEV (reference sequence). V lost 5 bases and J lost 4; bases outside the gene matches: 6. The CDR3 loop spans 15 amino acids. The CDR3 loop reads CASSPRTGGITEAFF. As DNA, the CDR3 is TGTGCCAGCAGTCCCAGGACAGGGGGCATCACTGAAGCTTTCTTT.

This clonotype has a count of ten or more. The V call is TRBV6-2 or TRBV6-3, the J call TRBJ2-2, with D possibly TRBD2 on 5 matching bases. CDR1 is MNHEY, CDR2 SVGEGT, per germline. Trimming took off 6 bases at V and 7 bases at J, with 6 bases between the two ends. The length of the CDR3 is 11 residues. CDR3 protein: CASRRVGELFF. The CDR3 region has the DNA TGTGCCAGCAGGCGGGTCGGGGAGCTGTTTTTT.

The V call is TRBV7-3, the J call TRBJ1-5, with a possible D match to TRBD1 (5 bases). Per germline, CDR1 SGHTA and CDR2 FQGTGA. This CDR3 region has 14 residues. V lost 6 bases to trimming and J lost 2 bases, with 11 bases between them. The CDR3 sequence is CASSLLGGNQPQHF. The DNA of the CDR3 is TGTGCCAGCAGTTTATTGGGGGGCAATCAGCCCCAGCATTTT.

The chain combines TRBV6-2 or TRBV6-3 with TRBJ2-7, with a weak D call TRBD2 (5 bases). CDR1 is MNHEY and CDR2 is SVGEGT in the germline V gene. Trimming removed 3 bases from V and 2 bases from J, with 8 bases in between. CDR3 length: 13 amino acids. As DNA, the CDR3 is TGTGCCAGCAGTTATACGGGGACCTACGAGCAGTACTTC. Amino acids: CASSYTGTYEQYF.

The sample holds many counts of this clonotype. CDR3 nucleotides: TGTGCCAGCAGGTGGGGAGGGGCGAGCGGGGAGCTGTTTTTT. Translation gives CASRWGGASGELFF. The chain links TRBV2 to TRBJ2-2, with 7 bases aligning to TRBD2. Per germline, CDR1 SNHLY and CDR2 FYNNEI. CDR3 size: 14 residues. Trimming removed 6 bases from V and 7 bases from J; junction bases left unmatched: 8.

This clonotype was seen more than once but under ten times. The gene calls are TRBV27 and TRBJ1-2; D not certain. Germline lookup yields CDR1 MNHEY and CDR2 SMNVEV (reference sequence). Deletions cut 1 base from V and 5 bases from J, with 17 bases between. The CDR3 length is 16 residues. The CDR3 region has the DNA TGTGCCAGCAGTTTATTCTACGCGGCACCGGCTTATGGCTACACCTTC. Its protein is CASSLFYAAPAYGYTF.

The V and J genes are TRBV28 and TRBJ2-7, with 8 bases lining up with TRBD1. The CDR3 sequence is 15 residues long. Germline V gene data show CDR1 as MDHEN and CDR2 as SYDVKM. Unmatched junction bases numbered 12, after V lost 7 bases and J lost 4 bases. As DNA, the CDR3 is TGTGCCAGCACCTCTCCTGGTGGGGACAGGTACGAGCAGTACTTC. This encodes CASTSPGGDRYEQYF.

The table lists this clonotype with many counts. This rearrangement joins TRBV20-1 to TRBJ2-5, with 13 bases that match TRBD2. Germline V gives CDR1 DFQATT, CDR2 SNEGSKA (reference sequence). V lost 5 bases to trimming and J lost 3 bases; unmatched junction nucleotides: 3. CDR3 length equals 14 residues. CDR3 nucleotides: TGCAGTGCTCTCGGGACTAGCGGGGAAGAGACCCAGTACTTC. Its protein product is CSALGTSGEETQYF.

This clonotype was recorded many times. CDR3 sequence (DNA): TGTGCCAGCAGCTTAGAATCCTCCGCTAGCGGGGCCTACGAGCAGTACTTC. Translation gives CASSLESSASGAYEQYF. The rearrangement uses TRBV11-2 and TRBJ2-7, with 9 positions matching TRBD2. The CDR3 covers 17 residues. Germline CDR1 and CDR2: SGHAT and FQNNGV. V shed 0 bases, J shed 2 bases, and the junction held 8 bases outside the gene matches.

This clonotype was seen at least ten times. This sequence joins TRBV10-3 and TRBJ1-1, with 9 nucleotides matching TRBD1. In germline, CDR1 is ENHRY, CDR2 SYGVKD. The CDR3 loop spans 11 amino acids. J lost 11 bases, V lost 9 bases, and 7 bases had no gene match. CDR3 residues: CAMGQGEWAFF. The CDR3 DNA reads TGTGCCATGGGACAGGGCGAGTGGGCTTTCTTT.

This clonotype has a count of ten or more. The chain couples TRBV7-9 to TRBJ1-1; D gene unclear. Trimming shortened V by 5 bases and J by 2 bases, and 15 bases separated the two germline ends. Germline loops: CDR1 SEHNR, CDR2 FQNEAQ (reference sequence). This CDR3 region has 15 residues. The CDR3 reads CASSTQQLKNTEAFF. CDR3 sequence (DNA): TGTGCCAGCAGCACCCAACAGCTGAAAAACACTGAAGCTTTCTTT.

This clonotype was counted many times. The CDR3 spells CATRDRNTGELFF. As DNA, the CDR3 is TGTGCCACCAGGGACAGGAACACCGGGGAGCTGTTTTTT. The chain carries TRBV24-1 and TRBJ2-2, with D perhaps TRBD1 (6 bases). The CDR3 loop spans 13 amino acids. V was clipped by 7 bases and J by 1 base, with 6 bases between them. Germline V CDR1 and CDR2: KGHDR, SFDVKD.

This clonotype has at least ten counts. The CDR3 here is CASSKSTGDETQYF. The DNA for the CDR3 is TGTGCCAGCAGCAAGAGTACAGGGGATGAGACCCAGTACTTC. The chain links TRBV7-2 to TRBJ2-5, with 7 positions matching TRBD1. The CDR3 runs to 14 residues. Germline-derived CDR1 and CDR2 are SGHTA and FQGNSA. J was trimmed by 5 bases and V by 5 bases; bases with no gene match: 8. The full variable domain, rest sourced from reference TRBV7-2 and TRBJ2-5, is GAGVSQSPSNKVTEKGKDVELRCDPISGHTALYWYRQSLGQGLEFLIYFQGNSAPDKSGLPSDRFSAERTGGSVSTLTIQRTQQEDSAVYLCASSKSTGDETQYFGPGTRLLVL.

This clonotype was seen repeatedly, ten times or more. The CDR3 spells CASRGLGQDYGYTF. The DNA of the CDR3 is TGTGCCAGCAGGGGCTTGGGACAGGACTATGGCTACACCTTC. The gene calls are TRBV27 and TRBJ1-2; 8 nucleotides align to TRBD1. Germline V CDR1 and CDR2: MNHEY, SMNVEV (reference sequence). Trimming took 6 bases from V and 3 from J; bases not matched to a gene: 6. The CDR3 has 14 amino acids.

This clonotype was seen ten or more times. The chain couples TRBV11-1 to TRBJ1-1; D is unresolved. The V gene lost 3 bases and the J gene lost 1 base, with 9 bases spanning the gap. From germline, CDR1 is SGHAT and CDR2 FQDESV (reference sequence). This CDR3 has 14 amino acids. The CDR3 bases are TGTGCCAGCAGCTTGCCAGTGAGGAACACTGAAGCTTTCTTT. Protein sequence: CASSLPVRNTEAFF. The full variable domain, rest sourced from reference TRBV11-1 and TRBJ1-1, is EAEVAQSPRYKITEKSQAVAFWCDPISGHATLYWYRQILGQGPELLVQFQDESVVDDSQLPKDRFSAERLKGVDSTLKIQPAELGDSAMYLCASSLPVRNTEAFFGQGTRLTVV.

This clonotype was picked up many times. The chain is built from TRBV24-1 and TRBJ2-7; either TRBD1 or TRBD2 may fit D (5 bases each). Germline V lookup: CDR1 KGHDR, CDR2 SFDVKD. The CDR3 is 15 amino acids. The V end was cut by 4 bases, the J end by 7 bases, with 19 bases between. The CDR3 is CATSDTGTSPREQYF. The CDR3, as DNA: TGTGCCACCAGTGACACCGGGACCTCCCCGAGGGAGCAGTACTTC.

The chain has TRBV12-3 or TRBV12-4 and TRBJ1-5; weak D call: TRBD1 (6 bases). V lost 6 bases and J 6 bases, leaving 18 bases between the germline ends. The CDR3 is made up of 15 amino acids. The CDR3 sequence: CASRRGSQGTQPQHF. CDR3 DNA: TGTGCCAGCAGACGGGGTTCACAGGGCACTCAGCCCCAGCATTTT.

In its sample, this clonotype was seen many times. CDR3 protein: CASSPPLGLKGYTF. The CDR3 DNA reads as TGTGCCAGCTCACCACCCTTGGGGCTTAAGGGCTACACCTTC. The gene calls are TRBV18 and TRBJ1-2, with D possibly matching TRBD1 (5 bases). The V gene lost 0 bases and the J gene lost 8 bases, with 13 bases spanning the gap. The germline V gene has CDR1 KGHSH and CDR2 LQKENI. This CDR3 spans 14 amino acids. The full variable domain, with the rest looked up from reference TRBV18 and TRBJ1-2, is NAGVMQNPRHLVRRRGQEARLRCSPMKGHSHVYWYRQLPEEGLKFMVYLQKENIIDESGMPKERFSAEFPKEGPSILRIQQVVRGDSAAYFCASSPPLGLKGYTFGSGTRLTVV.

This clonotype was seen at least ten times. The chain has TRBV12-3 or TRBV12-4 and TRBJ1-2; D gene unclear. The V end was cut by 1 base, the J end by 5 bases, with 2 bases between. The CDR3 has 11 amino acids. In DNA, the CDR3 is TGTGCCAGCAGTTTAGTGTATGGCTACACCTTC. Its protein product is CASSLVYGYTF.

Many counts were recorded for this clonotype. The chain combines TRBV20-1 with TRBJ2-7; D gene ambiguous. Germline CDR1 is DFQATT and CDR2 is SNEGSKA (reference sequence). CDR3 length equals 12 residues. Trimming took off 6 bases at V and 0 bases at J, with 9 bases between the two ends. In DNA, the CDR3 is TGCAGTGCCAAGAAAGGCTCCTACGAGCAGTACTTC. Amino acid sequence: CSAKKGSYEQYF.

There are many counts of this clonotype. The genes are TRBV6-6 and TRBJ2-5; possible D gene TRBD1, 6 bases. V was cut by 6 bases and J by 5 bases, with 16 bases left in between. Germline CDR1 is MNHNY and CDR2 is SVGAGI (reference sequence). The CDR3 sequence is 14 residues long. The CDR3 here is CASSKNRVGETQYF. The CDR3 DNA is TGTGCCAGCAGCAAAAACAGGGTTGGGGAGACCCAGTACTTC.

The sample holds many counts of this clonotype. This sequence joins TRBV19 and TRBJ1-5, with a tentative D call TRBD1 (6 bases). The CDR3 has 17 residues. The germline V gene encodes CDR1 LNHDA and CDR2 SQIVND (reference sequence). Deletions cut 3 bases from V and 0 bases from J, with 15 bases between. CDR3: CASSILDSYDSNQPQHF. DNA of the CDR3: TGTGCCAGTAGTATCCTGGACAGTTACGATAGCAATCAGCCCCAGCATTTT.

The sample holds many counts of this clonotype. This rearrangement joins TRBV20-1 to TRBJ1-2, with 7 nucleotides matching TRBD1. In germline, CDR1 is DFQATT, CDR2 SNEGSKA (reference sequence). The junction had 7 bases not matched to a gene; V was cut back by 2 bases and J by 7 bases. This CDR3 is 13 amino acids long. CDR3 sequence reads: CSARLLTGFGYTF. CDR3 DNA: TGCAGTGCTAGATTGTTGACAGGGTTTGGCTACACCTTC.

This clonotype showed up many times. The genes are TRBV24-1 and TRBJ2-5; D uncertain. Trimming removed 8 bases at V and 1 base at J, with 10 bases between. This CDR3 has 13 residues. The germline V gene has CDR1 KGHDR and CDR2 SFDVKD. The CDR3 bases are TGTGCCACCAAGATCGTGGGCCAAGAGACCCAGTACTTC. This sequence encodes CATKIVGQETQYF.

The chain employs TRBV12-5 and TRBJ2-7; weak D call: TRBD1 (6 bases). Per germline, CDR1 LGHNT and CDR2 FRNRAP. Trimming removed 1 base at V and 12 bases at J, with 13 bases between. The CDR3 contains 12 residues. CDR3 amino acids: CASGLDTGSRYF. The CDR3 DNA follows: TGTGCTAGTGGTTTGGATACAGGGTCCCGGTACTTC.